The clone carrying this T cell receptor (beta chain) has ten or more counts. Attachment of unique molecular identifiers to individual cDNA molecules was performed. TCRdb re-called the 5' RACE reads through MiXCR, storing one row per CDR3 protein. The sample consists of fewer than 25,000 distinct CDR3 sequences, about 3.7% of them appearing once. Per the germline V gene, CDR1 is SQVTM and CDR2 is ANQGSEA. This CDR3 has 14 residues. The V segment lost 7 bases and the J segment 2 bases; nucleotides outside the gene matches: 7. The sample is drawn from a study of early T cells in non-severe SARS-CoV-2 infection.

The source material was whole blood. The chain carries TRBV29-1 and TRBJ2-3; 9 bases align to TRBD2. This TCR derives from an adult who was a healthcare worker with PCR-confirmed SARS-CoV-2 infection or an uninfected control (not recorded which). The CDR3 DNA sequence: TGCAGCGCTTTAGCGGGGGCTTACACAGATACGCAGTATTTT. It yields the protein CSALAGAYTDTQYF.